The 31 T cell receptor beta chains reported below all come from one sample, sequenced in a study of CD8+CD57+ T cells in acquired aplastic anemia. Researchers used genomic DNA as the template to profile TCR beta VDJ and CDR3. TCRdb itself ran the reads through MiXCR, one entry per CDR3 protein. The repertoire holds about 98,000 distinct CDR3 sequences, with roughly two thirds as singletons. An expansion of CD8+CD57+ cells by flow cytometry had been shown in patients chosen for sequencing. The specimen was sorted CD4+, CD8+, or CD8+CD57+ T cells (not recorded which) from PBMCs. Receptors were obtained from a human donor with aplastic anemia.

The chain joins TRBV19 to TRBJ2-5, with 9 bases that match TRBD1. This CDR3 contains 14 residues. With V trimmed by 5 bases and J by 6 bases, 7 bases remained unmatched. Germline CDR1 reads LNHDA; CDR2 reads SQIVND (reference sequence). The CDR3 loop reads CASSAGQGPQTQYF. DNA for the CDR3: TGTGCCAGTAGTGCCGGACAGGGGCCACAGACCCAGTACTTC.

The chain joins TRBV19 to TRBJ2-1; D is ambiguous. This CDR3 is 13 amino acids long. Germline loops: CDR1 LNHDA, CDR2 SQIVND (reference sequence). The V end lost 4 bases, the J end lost 10 bases, and 14 bases lay between the germline ends. The CDR3 nucleotides read TGTGCCAGTAGTAAACGAAGGGAATCGGAGCAGTTCTTC. Protein sequence: CASSKRRESEQFF.

The chain uses TRBV19 and TRBJ2-1, with D unresolved. The V end was cut by 5 bases, the J end by 7 bases, with 9 bases between. The germline gives CDR1 LNHDA, CDR2 SQIVND (reference sequence). CDR3 length: 12 amino acids. CDR3 in DNA: TGTGCCAGTAGTCCCCGTCCTAATGAGCAGTTCTTC. Its translation: CASSPRPNEQFF. The full variable domain, with the rest looked up from reference TRBV19 and TRBJ2-1, is DGGITQSPKYLFRKEGQNVTLSCEQNLNHDAMYWYRQDPGQGLRLIYYSQIVNDFQKGDIAEGYSVSREKKESFPLTVTSAQKNPTAFYLCASSPRPNEQFFGPGTRLTVL.

The chain employs TRBV2 and TRBJ2-5; 7 bases map to TRBD1. Trimming at V came to 6 bases and at J to 4 bases, leaving 11 bases not matched to a gene. Germline CDR1 and CDR2: SNHLY and FYNNEI. The length of the CDR3 is 15 residues. The CDR3 here is CASRTWGQRGETQYF. CDR3 DNA sequence: TGTGCCAGCAGGACTTGGGGACAGAGAGGAGAGACCCAGTACTTC.

The J gene is TRBJ2-3, the V gene TRBV20-1; D call uncertain. CDR3 length equals 13 residues. V was clipped by 7 bases and J by 1 base, with 12 bases between them. From germline, CDR1 is DFQATT and CDR2 SNEGSKA (reference sequence). The CDR3 DNA follows: TGCAGTGGCAGGATCCCAGGCACAGATACGCAGTATTTT. It is translated as CSGRIPGTDTQYF.

The gene calls are TRBV19 and TRBJ1-6, with 9 nucleotides matching TRBD1. J lost 11 bases, V lost 5 bases, and 10 bases had no gene match. This CDR3 comprises 15 residues. Germline V gene data show CDR1 as LNHDA and CDR2 as SQIVND (reference sequence). CDR3 DNA sequence: TGTGCCAGTAGTCCTTCGGGACAGGGTATGACACCCCTCCACTTT. Amino acid sequence: CASSPSGQGMTPLHF.

This clonotype was observed a handful of times. This chain joins TRBV20-1 and TRBJ1-1; D is ambiguous. There are 12 residues in the CDR3. Trimming cost V 2 bases and J 1 base, with 5 bases left between them. Germline V lookup: CDR1 DFQATT, CDR2 SNEGSKA (reference sequence). The DNA of the CDR3 is TGCAGTGCTAGATCGGCGAACACTGAAGCTTTCTTT. Translating gives CSARSANTEAFF.

This chain links TRBV4-2 with TRBJ2-7; 11 bases line up with TRBD1. This CDR3 comprises 16 residues. V was clipped by 4 bases and J by 5 bases; unmatched bases: 10. Germline V gene sequence: CDR1 LGHNA, CDR2 YNFKEQ. The CDR3 DNA reads TGTGCCAGCAGCCCTTCCGGGACAGGGGGACAGGACGAGCAGTACTTC. Translated: CASSPSGTGGQDEQYF.

Judged by abundance, this clonotype is medium-sized. The CDR3 nucleotides are TGTGCCAGCAGCCCAGTATTCTCTGGAAACACCATATATTTT. This gives the protein CASSPVFSGNTIYF. The chain has TRBV5-4 and TRBJ1-3; no reliable D call. Deletions cut 4 bases from V and 0 bases from J, with 8 bases between. This CDR3 has 14 residues. Germline assignment: CDR1 SGHNT and CDR2 YYREEE (reference sequence).

This CDR3 is CASCRQGWNTGTEAFF. CDR3 bases: TGTGCCAGCTGCAGACAGGGCTGGAATACAGGGACTGAAGCTTTCTTT. The chain has TRBV2 and TRBJ1-1; 7 bases are shared with TRBD1. Unmatched junction bases numbered 17, after V lost 8 bases and J lost 5 bases. There are 16 residues in the CDR3. CDR1 is SNHLY and CDR2 is FYNNEI in the germline V gene.

This rearrangement joins TRBV7-3 to TRBJ2-1; the D gene could be TRBD1 or TRBD2 (5 bases each). CDR1 is SGHTA and CDR2 is FQGTGA in the germline V gene. The CDR3 totals 12 residues. V gave up 2 bases and J gave up 15 bases, with 14 bases separating them. The CDR3 loop is CASSLAPGSGFF. CDR3 DNA: TGTGCCAGCAGCTTAGCGCCAGGGAGCGGGTTCTTC.

V gene TRBV19 combines with J gene TRBJ2-2; 11 bases are shared with TRBD1. Germline loops: CDR1 LNHDA, CDR2 SQIVND (reference sequence). The CDR3 contains 16 residues. Unmatched junction bases numbered 4, after V lost 3 bases and J lost 4 bases. Here the CDR3 DNA reads TGTGCCAGTAGTATGGGACAGGGGGTGTCCACCGGGGAGCTGTTTTTT. Translation: CASSMGQGVSTGELFF.

The rearrangement joins TRBV2 to TRBJ1-1; D is perhaps TRBD1 (5 bases). The V end lost 7 bases, the J end lost 1 base, and 16 bases lay between the germline ends. CDR3 length equals 15 residues. From germline, CDR1 is SNHLY and CDR2 FYNNEI. CDR3 DNA sequence: TGTGCCAGCAATGAGCTGGGACGGAGGAACACTGAAGCTTTCTTT. Its protein product is CASNELGRRNTEAFF.

V and J are TRBV20-1 and TRBJ2-5; 11 bases align to TRBD2. V lost 5 bases, J lost 5 bases, and 4 bases stayed unmatched. The germline V gene has CDR1 DFQATT and CDR2 SNEGSKA (reference sequence). This CDR3 region has 13 residues. The CDR3 is CSAYSGGAETQYF. The CDR3 bases are TGCAGTGCTTATAGCGGGGGGGCCGAGACCCAGTACTTC.

This clonotype was recorded a few times. The V gene is TRBV25-1, the J gene TRBJ2-1; no definite D call. This CDR3 contains 17 residues. Germline CDR1 reads MGHDK; CDR2 reads SYGVNS. V lost 1 base, J lost 3 bases, and 16 bases lay in between. The CDR3 DNA reads as TGTGCCAGCAGTGAATCGTACACGTCGATCTTCTACAATGAGCAGTTCTTC. Amino acids: CASSESYTSIFYNEQFF.

The CDR3 spells CSAIVSEKEQYF. For the CDR3, the DNA is TGCAGTGCCATTGTCAGCGAGAAGGAGCAGTACTTC. This chain uses TRBV20-1 with TRBJ2-7; D gene unclear. V gave up 6 bases and J gave up 7 bases, with 16 bases separating them. The CDR3 totals 12 residues. Germline values: CDR1 DFQATT, CDR2 SNEGSKA (reference sequence).

The gene calls are TRBV20-1 and TRBJ2-1; 13 bases fit TRBD2. CDR3 length: 15 amino acids. Germline V CDR1 and CDR2: DFQATT, SNEGSKA (reference sequence). The trim removed 3 bases at V and 7 bases at J, leaving 6 bases unmatched. The CDR3 region is CSASPGLAGANEQFF. CDR3 coding DNA: TGCAGTGCTAGCCCCGGACTAGCGGGGGCGAATGAGCAGTTCTTC.

V usage is TRBV25-1 and J usage is TRBJ2-3; TRBD2 matches at 9 bases. This CDR3 comprises 15 residues. Per germline, CDR1 MGHDK and CDR2 SYGVNS. With V trimmed by 6 bases and J by 3 bases, 7 bases remained unmatched. The CDR3 DNA reads as TGTGCCAGCAGCGTAGCGGGGGTGAGAACAGATACGCAGTATTTT. Its protein is CASSVAGVRTDTQYF.

This clonotype was counted only a few times. V is TRBV20-1 and J is TRBJ1-5; TRBD1 might be the D (5 bases). CDR1 and CDR2 from the germline V gene are DFQATT and SNEGSKA (reference sequence). The CDR3 has 13 residues. Trimming removed 3 bases from V and 4 bases from J, with 10 bases in between. The CDR3 DNA sequence: TGCAGTGCTAGTTACCGACAGAATCAGCCCCAGCATTTT. This encodes CSASYRQNQPQHF.

This clonotype has more than one count but fewer than ten. V is TRBV9 and J is TRBJ1-6; D perhaps matches TRBD1 (5 bases). This CDR3 region has 14 residues. The ends were cut back, 0 bases at V and 7 bases at J, with 8 bases in the middle. From germline, CDR1 is SGDLS and CDR2 YYNGEE. The CDR3 sequence is CASSVGTTNSPLHF. As DNA, the CDR3 is TGTGCCAGCAGCGTAGGGACAACCAATTCACCCCTCCACTTT.

The chain links TRBV29-1 to TRBJ1-4, with D possibly matching TRBD1 (5 bases). Trimming removed 4 bases from V and 8 bases from J, with 17 bases in between. This CDR3 region has 14 residues. From germline, CDR1 is SQVTM and CDR2 ANQGSEA. The CDR3, as DNA: TGCAGCGTTGCAACCGGGACGGACGGAGAAAAACTGTTTTTT. Translating gives CSVATGTDGEKLFF.

There are a few counts of this clonotype. The CDR3 nucleotides are TGCAGTGCTAGAGATTTGACGGGCTCCTACGAGCAGTACTTC. Translated, it gives CSARDLTGSYEQYF. The chain carries TRBV20-1 and TRBJ2-7; D ambiguous. This CDR3 has 14 residues. Trimming shortened V by 0 bases and J by 0 bases, and 9 bases separated the two germline ends. Germline lookup yields CDR1 DFQATT and CDR2 SNEGSKA (reference sequence).

The chain has TRBV13 and TRBJ2-5, with D maybe TRBD1 (5 bases). Between the trimmed V and J ends, which lost 3 bases and 4 bases, there was a span of 9 bases. CDR3 length: 13 residues. Germline assignment: CDR1 PRHDT and CDR2 FYEKMQ (reference sequence). The CDR3 nucleotides are TGTGCCAGCAGCTTCGGTCAGGGAGAGACCCAGTACTTC. It encodes CASSFGQGETQYF.

This clonotype came up once. The rearrangement joins TRBV2 to TRBJ1-1; no clear D gene. Trimming took 5 bases from V and 4 from J, leaving 17 bases between them. Germline CDR1 reads SNHLY; CDR2 reads FYNNEI. CDR3 size: 15 residues. Here the CDR3 reads CASSYPGIRVTEAFF. The DNA for the CDR3 is TGTGCCAGCAGTTACCCCGGGATTCGGGTCACTGAAGCTTTCTTT.

Notes on this clonotype: One end of the junction fails to match germline, which may point to a read error. V usage is TRBV24-1 and J usage is TRBJ1-2, with D possibly TRBD1 on 5 matching bases. The length of the CDR3 is 10 residues. From germline, CDR1 is KGHDR and CDR2 SFDVKD. In nucleotides, the CDR3 is TGTGCCACCAGTGATTCCGGGGGGGTTTTC. This gives the protein CATSDSGGVF.

V gene TRBV7-6 combines with J gene TRBJ1-1, with D perhaps TRBD1 (5 bases). Per the germline V gene, CDR1 is SGHVS and CDR2 is FNYEAQ. V was shortened by 1 base and J by 4 bases, with 13 bases between the two germline ends. The CDR3 sequence is 15 residues long. The CDR3 spells CASSLVRDALTEAFF. CDR3 nucleotide sequence: TGTGCCAGCAGCTTAGTCAGGGACGCCCTCACTGAAGCTTTCTTT.

Worth noting for this clonotype: It may be a read error: a sequence one base away is much more abundant. This sequence joins TRBV5-1 and TRBJ2-2; D remains ambiguous. The germline V and J ends were trimmed by 9 bases and 1 base, with 7 bases remaining between them. Looked up from germline, CDR1 is SGHRS and CDR2 is YFSETQ. The CDR3 length is 12 residues. The CDR3 DNA reads as TGCGCCACTTCTGTGAACACCGGGGAGCTGTTTTTT. Translated: CATSVNTGELFF. Variable domain in full (rest from reference TRBV5-1 and TRBJ2-2): KAGVTQTPRYLIKTRGQQVTLSCSPISGHRSVSWYQQTPGQGLQFLFEYFSETQRNKGNFPGRFSGRQFSNSRSEMNVSTLELGDSALYLCATSVNTGELFFGEGSRLTVL.

This chain links TRBV19 with TRBJ1-6; tentatively, D is TRBD1 (5 bases). CDR1 and CDR2 (germline): LNHDA, SQIVND (reference sequence). V was clipped by 3 bases and J by 7 bases, with 16 bases between them. The CDR3 totals 16 residues. CDR3 DNA sequence: TGTGCCAGTAGTATGGGTCGTGATAGGGGAAATTCACCCCTCCACTTT. Amino acids: CASSMGRDRGNSPLHF.

The chain uses TRBV6-1 and TRBJ1-6; D possibly corresponds to TRBD1 (6 bases). Germline lookup yields CDR1 MNHNS and CDR2 SASEGT. The ends were cut back, 8 bases at V and 7 bases at J, with 15 bases in the middle. The CDR3 totals 14 residues. The CDR3 DNA is TGTGCCAGCGGAGTACAGGGAGGGAATTCACCCCTCCACTTT. As protein: CASGVQGGNSPLHF.

The chain couples TRBV20-1 to TRBJ2-7; TRBD2 is a possible D gene (5 bases). Germline lookup yields CDR1 DFQATT and CDR2 SNEGSKA (reference sequence). The CDR3 contains 12 residues. The V and J ends lost 5 bases and 0 bases respectively, with 8 bases between them. The CDR3 here is CSAPRDSYEQYF. The DNA for the CDR3 is TGCAGTGCTCCACGGGACTCCTACGAGCAGTACTTC.

The chain employs TRBV7-9 and TRBJ2-7, with 10 bases fitting TRBD2. The CDR3 totals 13 residues. Germline-derived CDR1 and CDR2 are SEHNR and FQNEAQ (reference sequence). The CDR3 region has the DNA TGTGCGTGGGAGCGGGAGGGCCATGACGAGCAGTACTTC. It yields the protein CAWEREGHDEQYF.